This T cell receptor (beta chain) was sequenced in a study of cytomegalovirus exposure and HLA in healthy donors (dated by TCRdb to 2017 to 2019). Background on the whole study: In an earlier analysis of approximately 500 of the donors, 276 Gb of sequence data and 117 million unique TCR beta sequences from 150 million to 200 million T cells were reported. Approximately 300 gigabases of sequencing data and around 85 million unique TCR sequences made up an early release that covered several hundred HLA-typed donors. The genetic ancestry cluster associated with self-reported Caucasian donors included about 84% of the 300 to 450 genotyped donors. The study was designed to test whether signatures of past pathogen exposure could be identified by cataloging public T cell receptors. The T cell repertoires of 670 or so subjects were profiled by immunosequencing and related to cytomegalovirus serostatus. A separate validation cohort of over a hundred different subjects was used in addition to the 666-subject first cohort. High-throughput TCR immunosequencing, statistical association of individual TCRs with disease status, and machine learning were combined to predict cytomegalovirus infection status. To study patterns of TCR occurrence, a later analysis re-analyzed previously published TCR beta repertoires from 700 or so donors and added high-resolution HLA genotyping. The later analysis used no new phenotypic data to find candidate immune exposures, relying instead on TCR beta sequences and their occurrence across donors. An earlier analysis of 587 of the donors used high-throughput TCR beta sequencing to judge whether each TCR beta V gene segment behaved as functional or pseudogenic. Alongside the repertoire data, information on donor age, sex, ethnicity and CMV serostatus was compiled. In a later genetic analysis, genome-wide SNP genotypes for about 55% of the 666 donors were used, and that subset was treated as a discovery cohort. Every discovery cohort repertoire had been produced on one sequencing platform. HLA typing covered class I and class II loci at four-digit resolution. Typing coverage varied by locus: roughly 620-640 donors for A, B, C, DRB1 and DQB1; under 550 for DQA1; approximately 610 for DPA1; 450 to 480 for DPB1. About five DR-DQ haplotypes were treated as single units for association and clustering because of strong linkage in the cohort. On average, 235,054 unique TCR beta nucleotide sequences were sequenced per donor among 398 genotyped donors of the cohort, with roughly 18% of those sequences being non-productive. What the research found in general, with its limitations: At a false discovery rate of 0.05, a later analysis linked 15,000 to 20,000 TCR beta sequences to specific HLA alleles. Sequencing depth was assumed to be roughly uniform across donors in the presence/absence analyses, though that assumption may not hold. Most CMV-associated TCR beta chains appeared to be HLA-restricted in a later analysis, and the HLA associations seemed to be driven largely by CMV exposure. Strong co-occurrence of HLA alleles, especially DR and DQ, made assigning TCR associations to individual alleles difficult. The authors suggested that the approach could potentially be generalized to other disease states and immunological phenotypes. In a later analysis, the rate of TCR association differed among HLA loci, with DRB1 alleles having the most associated TCRs and HLA-C alleles having the fewest. For the cohort, immune exposure information was limited to CMV serostatus. Some IMGT-functional V segments, including TRBV6-2 and TRBV6-3, could not be told apart with the 87-base-pair reads, so those segments were excluded. This cohort had only TCR beta chains sequenced, and the lack of alpha or paired-chain data limited which features could be detected. Linkage disequilibrium might explain the correlated functional status among segregating V segments, but an unknown experimental factor could not be ruled out. In a later analysis, HLA-associated TCR beta chains showed more clonal expansion and lower generation probabilities than non-associated chains that were equally common. The sequencing pipeline was judged likely to have produced a cluster of highly shared sequence variants as a technical artifact. Because counts were too low, roughly 18 rarely observed V segments, including chromosome 9 orphons, were left out of the earlier analysis of approximately 580 of the donors. The study gave a list of some 150 TCR beta chains associated with cytomegalovirus. In vitro tests confirmed that a few of the cytomegalovirus-associated TCR beta chains recognize cytomegalovirus antigens. Broadly in line with IMGT annotations, most TCR beta V segments showed up in productive rearrangements about 87% or about 30% of the time in an earlier analysis of approximately 600 of the donors. Cytomegalovirus status was reported to be diagnosed by the classifier with high specificity and sensitivity in both the original and validation cohorts. Most TCR sequences were seen in very few donors, while some public TCRs were found in many individuals. An association between a missense DCLRE1C variant and V-gene and J-gene trimming of TCR beta chains was found in a later genetic analysis and replicated in an independent cohort. Because HLA typing was unavailable for some donors at each locus, only the typed subset was used in association tests. Compared with the 666-donor mean, donors in an Asian-associated ancestry cluster had fewer N-insertions in productive TCRs, according to a later genetic analysis. According to a later analysis, parvovirus B19, influenza, CMV and Epstein-Barr virus appeared linked to several top co-occurrence clusters. A further reported finding was that TCR beta sequences accurately predicted the HLA-A and HLA-B alleles for most subjects in the first cohort.

The cohort consisted of 666 healthy bone marrow donors. At the time of sampling, every cohort member was nominally healthy, though immune exposures that went unrecorded were likely present. The donor was CMV seronegative and was included in the group of 352 seronegative cohort members. A peripheral blood sample was collected from each donor, and TCR beta sequencing was performed on peripheral blood mononuclear cells. The Qiagen DNeasy Blood Extraction Kit was used to extract genomic DNA from the blood cell samples. As for this clone: Its antigen has not been determined. No clone much larger than this one lies a single base away; base qualities are absent.

CDR1 MNHNS and CDR2 SASEGT are derived from the germline V gene. V lost 2 bases and J lost 5 bases; the stretch between them is 9 bases long. From cysteine to phenylalanine, the CDR3 is 13 amino acids long. This entry keeps only the CDR3 DNA: 39 bases, framed from base 1. The receptor library was made with the immunoSEQ multiplex PCR assay. A mixture of 60 forward primers for TCR Vbeta segments and 13 reverse primers for TCR Jbeta segments was used in the multiplex PCR. Amplification of the CDR3 region of rearranged TCR beta genes was performed with a multiplex PCR assay on genomic DNA. On the Illumina HiSeq System, the amplified TCR beta libraries were sequenced as 87-base-pair reads. The authors' pipeline ran thus. In a later analysis, around 80 million unique TCR beta chains were counted across the approximately 670 repertoires, and roughly 11 million of these chains were shared by at least two donors. Raw reads were error-corrected and collapsed into unique sequences with a nearest-neighbor algorithm that merged closely related sequences to remove PCR and sequencing errors. To assign V, D and J gene segments, CDR3 sequences were aligned to IMGT reference sequences. For a sequence to be retained, a match of at least six nucleotides was required to both a V gene segment and a J gene segment. A rearrangement was called productive if the CDR3 had no stop codons and remained in frame with V and J, and every other rearrangement was called non-productive. Following IMGT convention, CDR3 was defined as the stretch from the second conserved V-encoded cysteine to the conserved J-encoded phenylalanine. Sequences without an unambiguous match to a single V gene segment were excluded from the earlier analysis of about 600 of the donors. An earlier analysis of under 750 of the donors called V segments functional above 56.7% productive rearrangements and segregating when the between-donor standard deviation exceeded 5%. A statistical classification framework was built for diagnosing cytomegalovirus status from the catalog of TCR beta chain sequences. In a later analysis, TCR nucleotide sequences were compared against IMGT/GENE-DB human TR gene sequences so that V and J genes could be assigned. In a later analysis, CDR3 sequences and most-parsimonious VDJ recombination scenarios were assigned using the TCRdist pipeline. In a later analysis, each TCR beta chain was defined by its CDR3 amino acid sequence together with its V-gene family, and reads lacking a unique V-gene family were excluded. In a later analysis, around 650 highly shared, low-generation-probability nucleotide sequences were removed to address suspected cross-contamination and a sequencing artifact. In a later analysis, a clonal expansion index was calculated for each public chain from normalized within-repertoire ranks of inferred template counts. Generation probabilities in a later analysis came from a VDJ recombination model fitted to out-of-frame rearrangements, and those results were checked against IGoR. In a later analysis, TCR-TCR, TCR-HLA and TCR-CMV co-occurrence was scored with hypergeometric tests, and a repertoire-size bias correction was applied to TCR pairs. In a later analysis, false discovery rates were estimated by permuting HLA or CMV assignments 20 times. In a later analysis, co-occurring TCRs were grouped using DBSCAN, with TCRdist sequence similarity added in when clustering inside HLA-allele-positive subsets. Repertoires with fewer than 30,000 or more than 120,000 public chains were left out of co-occurrence clustering, as were a handful of repertoires with anomalous nucleotide sharing. This is the immuneACCESS table as TCRdb keeps it, with only in-frame sequences that have V and J called. A part of the clones is gone; compared with another copy, unresolved V genes explain less than half, and the rest is unexplained. V and J calls and clone size are those listed in that table; D and trimming were worked out from the DNA. Recorded for this sample are more than 15,000 clones; 60% to 80% of them occurred a single time. The top ten clones comprise more than 3% of the sample.

The specimen was PBMCs. This clonotype was obtained from a man between 18 and 29 years old in good health and CMV-seronegative. The rearranged chain carries TRBV6-1 and TRBJ1-1; the D region possibly corresponds to TRBD1 (5 bases align). The CDR3 reads as follows: CASSERGGTEAFF. The bases are TGTGCCAGCAGTGAAAGGGGTGGGACTGAAGCTTTCTTT.